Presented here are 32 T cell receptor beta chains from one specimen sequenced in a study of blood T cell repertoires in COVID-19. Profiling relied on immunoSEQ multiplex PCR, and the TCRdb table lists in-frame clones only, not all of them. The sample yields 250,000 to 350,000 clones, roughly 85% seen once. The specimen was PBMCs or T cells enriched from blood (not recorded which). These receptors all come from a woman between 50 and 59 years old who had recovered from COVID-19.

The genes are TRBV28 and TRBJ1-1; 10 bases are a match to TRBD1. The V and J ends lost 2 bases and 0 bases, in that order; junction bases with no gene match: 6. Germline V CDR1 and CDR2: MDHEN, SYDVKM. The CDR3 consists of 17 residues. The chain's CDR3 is CASSLLLTGGLNTEAFF. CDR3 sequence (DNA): TGTGCCAGCAGTTTACTCCTGACAGGGGGCCTGAACACTGAAGCTTTCTTT.

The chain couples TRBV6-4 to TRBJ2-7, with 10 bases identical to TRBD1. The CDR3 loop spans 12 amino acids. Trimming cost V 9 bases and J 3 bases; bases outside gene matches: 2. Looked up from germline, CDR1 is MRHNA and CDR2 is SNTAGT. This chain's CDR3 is CARDRGIYEQYF. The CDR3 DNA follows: TGTGCCAGGGACAGGGGGATCTACGAGCAGTACTTC.

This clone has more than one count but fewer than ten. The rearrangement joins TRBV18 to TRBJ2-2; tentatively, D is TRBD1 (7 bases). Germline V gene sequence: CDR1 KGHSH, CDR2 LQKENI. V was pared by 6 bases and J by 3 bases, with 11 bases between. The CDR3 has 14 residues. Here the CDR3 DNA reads TGTGCCAGCTCCACCAGGGGGGACACCGGGGAGCTGTTTTTT. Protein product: CASSTRGDTGELFF.

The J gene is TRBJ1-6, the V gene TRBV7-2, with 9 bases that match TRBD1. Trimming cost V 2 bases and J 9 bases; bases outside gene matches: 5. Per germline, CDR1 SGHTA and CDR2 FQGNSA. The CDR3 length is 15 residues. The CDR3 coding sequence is TGTGCCAGCAGCTTAATACAGGGGGCGCCTTCACCCCTCCACTTT. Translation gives CASSLIQGAPSPLHF.

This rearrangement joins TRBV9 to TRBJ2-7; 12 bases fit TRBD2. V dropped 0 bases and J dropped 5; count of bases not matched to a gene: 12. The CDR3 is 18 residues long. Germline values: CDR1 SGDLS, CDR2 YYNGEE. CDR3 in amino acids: CASSVGNGLAGPGNEQYF. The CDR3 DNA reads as TGTGCCAGCAGCGTAGGTAACGGACTAGCGGGACCCGGCAACGAGCAGTACTTC.

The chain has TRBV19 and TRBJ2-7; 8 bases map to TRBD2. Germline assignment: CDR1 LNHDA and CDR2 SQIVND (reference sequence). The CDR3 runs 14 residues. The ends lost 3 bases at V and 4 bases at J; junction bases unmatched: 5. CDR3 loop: CASSMGLVPYEQYF. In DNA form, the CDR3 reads TGTGCCAGTAGTATGGGACTAGTTCCGTACGAGCAGTACTTC.

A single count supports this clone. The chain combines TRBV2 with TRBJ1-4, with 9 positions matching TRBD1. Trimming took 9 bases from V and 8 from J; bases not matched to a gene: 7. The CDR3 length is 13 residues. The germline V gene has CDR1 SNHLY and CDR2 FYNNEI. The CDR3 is CARKTGGDEKLFF. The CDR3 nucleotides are TGTGCCAGGAAGACAGGGGGGGACGAAAAACTGTTTTTT.

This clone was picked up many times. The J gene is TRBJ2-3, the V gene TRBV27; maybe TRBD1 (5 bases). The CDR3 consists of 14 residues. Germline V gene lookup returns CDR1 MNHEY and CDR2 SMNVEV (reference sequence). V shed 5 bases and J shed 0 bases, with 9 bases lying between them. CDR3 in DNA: TGTGCCAGCAGTCCAGGGTTTAGCACAGATACGCAGTATTTT. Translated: CASSPGFSTDTQYF.

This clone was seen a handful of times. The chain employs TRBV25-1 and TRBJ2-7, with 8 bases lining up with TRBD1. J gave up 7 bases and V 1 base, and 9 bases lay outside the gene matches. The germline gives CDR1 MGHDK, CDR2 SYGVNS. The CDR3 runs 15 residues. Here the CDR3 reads CASSEFQGAKWEQYF. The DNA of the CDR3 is TGTGCCAGCAGTGAATTCCAGGGGGCAAAATGGGAGCAGTACTTC.

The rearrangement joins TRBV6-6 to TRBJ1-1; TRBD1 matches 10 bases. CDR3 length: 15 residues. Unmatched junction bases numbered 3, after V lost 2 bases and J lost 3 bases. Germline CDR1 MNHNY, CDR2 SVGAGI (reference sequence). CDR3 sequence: CASSYPGTGDTEAFF. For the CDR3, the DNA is TGTGCCAGCAGTTACCCGGGGACAGGGGACACTGAAGCTTTCTTT.

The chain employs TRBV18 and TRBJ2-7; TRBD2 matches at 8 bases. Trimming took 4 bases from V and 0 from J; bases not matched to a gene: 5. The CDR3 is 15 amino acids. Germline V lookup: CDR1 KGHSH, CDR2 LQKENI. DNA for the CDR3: TGTGCCAGCTCACTGAGCGGGGGCCTCTCCTACGAGCAGTACTTC. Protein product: CASSLSGGLSYEQYF.

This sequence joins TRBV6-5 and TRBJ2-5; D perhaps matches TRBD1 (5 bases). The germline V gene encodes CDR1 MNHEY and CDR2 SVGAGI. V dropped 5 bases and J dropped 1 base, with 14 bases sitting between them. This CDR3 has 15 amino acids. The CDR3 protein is CASSRPHDSQETQYF. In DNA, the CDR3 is TGTGCCAGCAGTCGACCCCATGACAGCCAAGAGACCCAGTACTTC.

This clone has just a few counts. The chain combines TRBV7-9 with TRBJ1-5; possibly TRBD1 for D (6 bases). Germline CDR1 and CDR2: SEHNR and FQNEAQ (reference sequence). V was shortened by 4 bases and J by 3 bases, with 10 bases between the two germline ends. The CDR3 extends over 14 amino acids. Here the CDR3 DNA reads TGTGCCAGCAGCTCTCAGGGGAACAATCAGCCCCAGCATTTT. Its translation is CASSSQGNNQPQHF.

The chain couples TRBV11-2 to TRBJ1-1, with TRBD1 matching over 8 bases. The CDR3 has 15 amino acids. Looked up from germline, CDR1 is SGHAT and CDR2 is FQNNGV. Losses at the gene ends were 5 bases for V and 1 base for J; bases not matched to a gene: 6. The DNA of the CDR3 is TGTGCCAGCAGCACCCGGACAGGGAAGAACACTGAAGCTTTCTTT. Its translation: CASSTRTGKNTEAFF.

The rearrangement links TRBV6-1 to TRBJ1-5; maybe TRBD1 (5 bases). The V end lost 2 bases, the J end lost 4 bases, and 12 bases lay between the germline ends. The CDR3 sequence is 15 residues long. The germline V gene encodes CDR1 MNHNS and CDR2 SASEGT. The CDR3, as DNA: TGTGCCAGCAGTGAATACGGGGGAAGGAATCAGCCCCAGCATTTT. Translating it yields CASSEYGGRNQPQHF.

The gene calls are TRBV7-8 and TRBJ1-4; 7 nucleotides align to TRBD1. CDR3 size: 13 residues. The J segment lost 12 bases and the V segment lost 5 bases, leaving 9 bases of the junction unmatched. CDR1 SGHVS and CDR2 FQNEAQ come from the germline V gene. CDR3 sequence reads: CASSLDRERELFF. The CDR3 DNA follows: TGTGCCAGCAGCCTCGACAGGGAGCGAGAACTGTTTTTT.

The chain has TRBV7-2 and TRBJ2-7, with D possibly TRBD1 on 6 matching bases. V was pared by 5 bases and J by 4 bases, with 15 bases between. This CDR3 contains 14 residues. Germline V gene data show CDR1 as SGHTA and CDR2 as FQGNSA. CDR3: CASSKGWGQYEQYF. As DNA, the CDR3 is TGTGCCAGCAGCAAAGGGTGGGGGCAGTACGAGCAGTACTTC.

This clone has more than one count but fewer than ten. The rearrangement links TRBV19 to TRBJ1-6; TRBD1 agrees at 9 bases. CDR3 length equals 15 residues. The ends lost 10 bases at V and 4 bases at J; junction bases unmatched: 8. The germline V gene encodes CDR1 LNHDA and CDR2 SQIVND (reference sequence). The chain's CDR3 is CATSVGTGYNSPLHF. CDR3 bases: TGTGCCACTTCGGTCGGGACAGGGTATAATTCACCCCTCCACTTT.

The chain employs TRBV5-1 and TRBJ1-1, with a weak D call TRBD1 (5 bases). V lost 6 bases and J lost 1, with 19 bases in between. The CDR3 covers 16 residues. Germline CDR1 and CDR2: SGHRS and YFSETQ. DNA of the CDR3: TGCGCCAGCATGGAGGGACCAGGGAATACGAACACTGAAGCTTTCTTT. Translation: CASMEGPGNTNTEAFF.

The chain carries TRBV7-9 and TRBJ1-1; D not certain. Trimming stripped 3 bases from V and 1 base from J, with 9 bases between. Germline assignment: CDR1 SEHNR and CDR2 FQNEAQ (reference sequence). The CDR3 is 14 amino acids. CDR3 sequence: CASSFGPPNTEAFF. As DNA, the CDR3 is TGTGCCAGCAGCTTTGGGCCCCCGAACACTGAAGCTTTCTTT.

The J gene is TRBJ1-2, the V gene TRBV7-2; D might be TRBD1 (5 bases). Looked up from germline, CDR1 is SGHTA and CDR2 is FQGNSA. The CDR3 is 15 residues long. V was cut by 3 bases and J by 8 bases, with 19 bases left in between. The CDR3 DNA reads TGTGCCAGCAGCTTCCACGACAGCTCGCAGGGAGGCTACACCTTC. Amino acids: CASSFHDSSQGGYTF.

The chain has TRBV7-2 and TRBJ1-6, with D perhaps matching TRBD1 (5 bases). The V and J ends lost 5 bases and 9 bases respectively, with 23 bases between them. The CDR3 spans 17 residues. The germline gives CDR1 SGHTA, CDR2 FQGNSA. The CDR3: CASSHPGGEPRGSPLHF. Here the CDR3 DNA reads TGTGCCAGCAGCCATCCCGGGGGAGAACCACGGGGTTCACCCCTCCACTTT.

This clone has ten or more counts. CDR3: CASSPLPLDRNTEAFF. The CDR3 DNA reads TGTGCCAGCAGCCCCCTGCCCCTAGACAGGAACACTGAAGCTTTCTTT. The V call is TRBV5-5, the J call TRBJ1-1; the D gene is possibly TRBD1 (5 bases). The CDR3 is 16 residues long. The germline CDR1 and CDR2 sequences are SGHKS and YYEKEE (reference sequence). Trimming cost V 4 bases and J 1 base, with 17 bases left between them.

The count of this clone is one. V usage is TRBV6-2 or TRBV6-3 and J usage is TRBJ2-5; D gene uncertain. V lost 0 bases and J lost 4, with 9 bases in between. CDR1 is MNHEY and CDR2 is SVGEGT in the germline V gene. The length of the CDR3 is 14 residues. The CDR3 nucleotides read TGTGCCAGCAGTTACTCGATCACTTTAGAGACCCAGTACTTC. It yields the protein CASSYSITLETQYF.

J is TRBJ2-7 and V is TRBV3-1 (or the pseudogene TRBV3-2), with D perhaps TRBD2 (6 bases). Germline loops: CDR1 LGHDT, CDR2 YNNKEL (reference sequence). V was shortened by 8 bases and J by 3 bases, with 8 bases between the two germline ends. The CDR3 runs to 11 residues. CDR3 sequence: CASGEDYEQYF. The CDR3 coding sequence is TGTGCCAGCGGGGAGGACTACGAGCAGTACTTC.

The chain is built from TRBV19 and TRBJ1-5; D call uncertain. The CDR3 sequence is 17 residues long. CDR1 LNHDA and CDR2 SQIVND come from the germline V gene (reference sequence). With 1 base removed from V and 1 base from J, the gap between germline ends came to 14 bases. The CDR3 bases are TGTGCCAGTAGTATAGCCAGTTACCGAATAAGCAATCAGCCCCAGCATTTT. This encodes CASSIASYRISNQPQHF.

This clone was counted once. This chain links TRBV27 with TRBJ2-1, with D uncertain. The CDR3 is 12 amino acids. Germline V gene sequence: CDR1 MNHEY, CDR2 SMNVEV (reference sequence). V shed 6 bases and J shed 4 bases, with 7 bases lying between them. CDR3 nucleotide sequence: TGTGCCAGCAGGAGGTTGTACAATGAGCAGTTCTTC. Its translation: CASRRLYNEQFF.

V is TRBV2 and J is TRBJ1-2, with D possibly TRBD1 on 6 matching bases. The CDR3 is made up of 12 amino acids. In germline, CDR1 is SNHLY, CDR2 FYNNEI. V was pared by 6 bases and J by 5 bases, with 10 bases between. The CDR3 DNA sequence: TGTGCCAGCAGGGGGACAATTTATGGCTACACCTTC. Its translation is CASRGTIYGYTF.

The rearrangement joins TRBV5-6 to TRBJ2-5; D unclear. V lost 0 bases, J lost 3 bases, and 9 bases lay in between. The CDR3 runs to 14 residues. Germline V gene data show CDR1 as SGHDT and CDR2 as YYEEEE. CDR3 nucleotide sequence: TGTGCCAGCAGCTTGGGGCTCCCCGAAGAGACCCAGTACTTC. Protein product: CASSLGLPEETQYF.

The CDR3 sequence: CASSQWAGQSGNTIYF. Here the CDR3 DNA reads TGTGCCAGCAGCCAATGGGCAGGGCAGTCTGGAAACACCATATATTTT. The V gene is TRBV3-1 (or the pseudogene TRBV3-2), the J gene TRBJ1-3; the D gene is possibly TRBD1 (5 bases). There are 16 residues in the CDR3. CDR1 is LGHDT and CDR2 is YNNKEL in the germline V gene (reference sequence). The V end was cut by 2 bases, the J end by 1 base, with 12 bases between.

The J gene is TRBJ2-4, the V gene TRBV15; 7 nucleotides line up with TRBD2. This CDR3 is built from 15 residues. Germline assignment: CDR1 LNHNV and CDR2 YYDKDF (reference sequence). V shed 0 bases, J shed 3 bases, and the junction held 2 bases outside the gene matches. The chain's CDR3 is CATSRDREGKNIQYF. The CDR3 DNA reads TGTGCCACCAGCAGAGACAGGGAGGGCAAAAACATTCAGTACTTC. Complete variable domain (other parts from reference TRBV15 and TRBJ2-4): DAMVIQNPRYQVTQFGKPVTLSCSQTLNHNVMYWYQQKSSQAPKLLFHYYDKDFNNEADTPDNFQSRRPNTSFCFLDIRSPGLGDTAMYLCATSRDREGKNIQYFGAGTRLSVL.

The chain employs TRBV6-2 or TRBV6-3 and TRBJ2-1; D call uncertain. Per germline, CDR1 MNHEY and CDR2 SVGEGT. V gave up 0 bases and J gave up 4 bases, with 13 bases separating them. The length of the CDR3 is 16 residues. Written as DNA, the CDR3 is TGTGCCAGCAGTTACTCTCGGCGGCAGAGTTACAATGAGCAGTTCTTC. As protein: CASSYSRRQSYNEQFF.